This T cell receptor beta chain was sequenced during a study of blood T cell repertoires in COVID-19. Libraries were prepared by immunoSEQ multiplex PCR; TCRdb keeps only in-frame clonotypes and omits some of them. The table includes roughly 71,000 clones, around 82% detected once. The CDR3 runs to 13 residues. V lost 4 bases to trimming and J lost 5 bases, with 12 bases between them. The sequenced material came from peripheral blood. The gene calls are TRBV23-1 and TRBJ2-7; maybe TRBD2 (5 bases). TRBV23-1 falls under the ORF class, with uncertain function. The TCR was taken from a man between 45 and 60 years old with active COVID-19. The CDR3 region has the DNA TGCGCCAGCAGTCGGCGGACTGATAACGAGCAGTACTTC. Translation gives CASSRRTDNEQYF.